The next 7 T cell receptor beta chains were all read from a single sample in a study of beta chain features in type 1 diabetes. The sequenced template was cDNA made from the entire isolated RNA. Sequencing used immunoSEQ multiplex PCR; TCRdb keeps in-frame clones, though not all of them. The sample records 400,000 to 450,000 clones, 11% to 15% being singletons. The source material was naive CD4+ T cells from blood. These receptors came from a man aged 25-40 years in good health.

This clone was seen a few times. The chain has TRBV7-9 and TRBJ2-5; unclear D gene. Germline values: CDR1 SEHNR, CDR2 FQNEAQ (reference sequence). The CDR3 covers 15 residues. V gave up 0 bases and J gave up 0 bases, with 8 bases separating them. CDR3 in amino acids: CASSLAGRYQETQYF. Written as DNA, the CDR3 is TGTGCCAGCAGCTTAGCGGGCCGGTACCAAGAGACCCAGTACTTC.

A note on this clone: The identical CDR3 is also encoded by other nucleotide sequences in the sample. The genes are TRBV30 and TRBJ2-3; unclear D gene. The CDR3 is 11 residues long. CDR1 and CDR2 from the germline V gene are GTSNPN and SVGIG (reference sequence). The V gene lost 5 bases and the J gene lost 6 bases, with 9 bases spanning the gap. This CDR3 is CAWRGRDTQYF. Here the CDR3 DNA reads TGTGCCTGGCGCGGACGGGATACGCAGTATTTT.

This clone has just a few counts. V and J are TRBV30 and TRBJ2-5; TRBD2 might be the D (6 bases). The CDR3 contains 13 residues. The ends were cut back, 1 base at V and 2 bases at J, with 8 bases in the middle. Germline loops: CDR1 GTSNPN, CDR2 SVGIG (reference sequence). The CDR3 DNA reads TGTGCCTGGAGTGGTAGCGGACAAGAGACCCAGTACTTC. It is translated as CAWSGSGQETQYF.

In this sample, this clone turned up once. The chain couples TRBV6-6 to TRBJ1-4; weak D call: TRBD1 (5 bases). Germline CDR1 is MNHNY and CDR2 is SVGAGI (reference sequence). The CDR3 totals 12 residues. The ends were cut back, 2 bases at V and 7 bases at J, with 5 bases in the middle. CDR3 DNA sequence: TGTGCCAGCAGTTACGACAGTGAAAAACTGTTTTTT. This gives the protein CASSYDSEKLFF.

The V gene is TRBV30, the J gene TRBJ1-2; D remains unclear. Germline lookup yields CDR1 GTSNPN and CDR2 SVGIG (reference sequence). The CDR3 has 12 amino acids. The V gene lost 3 bases and the J gene lost 7 bases, with 12 bases spanning the gap. The CDR3 here is CAWSEAKGGYTF. The DNA for the CDR3 is TGTGCCTGGAGCGAAGCGAAGGGTGGCTACACCTTC.

This clone was picked up a small number of times. J is TRBJ2-3 and V is TRBV5-1, with 10 bases lining up with TRBD2. The CDR3 is 16 amino acids. Trimming took 0 bases from V and 2 from J; bases not matched to a gene: 3. Germline CDR1 and CDR2: SGHRS and YFSETQ. CDR3 loop: CASSLALAGDTDTQYF. The CDR3, as DNA: TGCGCCAGCAGCTTGGCGCTAGCGGGGGACACAGATACGCAGTATTTT.

The V gene is TRBV4-1, the J gene TRBJ1-2, with a possible D match to TRBD1 (6 bases). This CDR3 is 14 amino acids long. Germline CDR1 and CDR2: MGHRA and YSYEKL. V lost 3 bases and J lost 8, with 16 bases in between. CDR3 in amino acids: CASSQLQGVFGYTF. The CDR3 bases are TGCGCCAGCAGCCAGTTACAGGGTGTCTTCGGCTACACCTTC.